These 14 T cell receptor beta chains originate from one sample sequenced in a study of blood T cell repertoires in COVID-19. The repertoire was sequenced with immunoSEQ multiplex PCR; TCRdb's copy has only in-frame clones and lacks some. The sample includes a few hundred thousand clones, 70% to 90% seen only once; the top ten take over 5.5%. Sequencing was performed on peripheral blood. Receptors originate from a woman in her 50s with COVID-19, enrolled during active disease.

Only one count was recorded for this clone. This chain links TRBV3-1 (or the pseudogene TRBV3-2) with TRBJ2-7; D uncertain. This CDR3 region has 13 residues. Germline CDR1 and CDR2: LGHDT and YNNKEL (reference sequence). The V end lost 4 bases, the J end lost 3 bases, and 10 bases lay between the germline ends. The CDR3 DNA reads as TGTGCCAGCAGCCCGCGATCGAACTACGAGCAGTACTTC. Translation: CASSPRSNYEQYF.

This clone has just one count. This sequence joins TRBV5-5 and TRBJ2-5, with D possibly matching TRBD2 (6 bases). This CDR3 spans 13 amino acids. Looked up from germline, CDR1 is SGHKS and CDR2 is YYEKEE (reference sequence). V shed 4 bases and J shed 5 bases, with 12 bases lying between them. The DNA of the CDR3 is TGTGCCAGCAGCCTGTGGGGGGATGAGACCCAGTACTTC. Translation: CASSLWGDETQYF.

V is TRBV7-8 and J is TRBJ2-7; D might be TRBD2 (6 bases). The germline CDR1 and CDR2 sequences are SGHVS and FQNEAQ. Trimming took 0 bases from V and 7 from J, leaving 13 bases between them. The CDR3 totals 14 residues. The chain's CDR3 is CASSLALSGEEQYF. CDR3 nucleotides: TGTGCCAGCAGCTTAGCCCTTAGCGGCGAAGAGCAGTACTTC.

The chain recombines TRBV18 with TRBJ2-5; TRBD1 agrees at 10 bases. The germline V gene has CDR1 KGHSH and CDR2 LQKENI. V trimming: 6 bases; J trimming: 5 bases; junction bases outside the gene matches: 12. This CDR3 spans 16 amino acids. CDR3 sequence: CASSAETGGTGETQYF. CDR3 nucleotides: TGTGCCAGCTCGGCCGAGACAGGGGGCACGGGGGAGACCCAGTACTTC.

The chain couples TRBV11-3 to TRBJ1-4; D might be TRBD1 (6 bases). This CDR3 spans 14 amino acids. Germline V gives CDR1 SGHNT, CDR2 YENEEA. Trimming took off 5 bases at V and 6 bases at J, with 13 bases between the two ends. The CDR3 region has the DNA TGTGCCAGCAGCGAGGGGGGGGCGGATGAAAAACTGTTTTTT. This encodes CASSEGGADEKLFF.

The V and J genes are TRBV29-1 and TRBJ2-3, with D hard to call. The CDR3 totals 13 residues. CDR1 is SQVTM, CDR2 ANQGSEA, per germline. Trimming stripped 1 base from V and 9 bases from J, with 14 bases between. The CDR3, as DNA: TGCAGCGTTGAAGGTCTAGAGCAAGGAACGCAGTATTTT. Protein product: CSVEGLEQGTQYF.

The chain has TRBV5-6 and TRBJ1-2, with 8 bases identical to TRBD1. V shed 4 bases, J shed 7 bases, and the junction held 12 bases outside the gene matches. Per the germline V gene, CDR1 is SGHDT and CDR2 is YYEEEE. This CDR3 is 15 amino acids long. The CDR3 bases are TGTGCCAGCAGCCTTGGGACAGGCAGGCCCAGTGGCTACACCTTC. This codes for CASSLGTGRPSGYTF.

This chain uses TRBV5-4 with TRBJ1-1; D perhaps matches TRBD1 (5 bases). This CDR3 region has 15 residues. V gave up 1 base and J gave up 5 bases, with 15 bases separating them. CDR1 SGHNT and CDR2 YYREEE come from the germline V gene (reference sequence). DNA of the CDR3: TGTGCCAGCAGCTTGTTCCAGGGTGGAGAGACTGAAGCTTTCTTT. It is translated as CASSLFQGGETEAFF.

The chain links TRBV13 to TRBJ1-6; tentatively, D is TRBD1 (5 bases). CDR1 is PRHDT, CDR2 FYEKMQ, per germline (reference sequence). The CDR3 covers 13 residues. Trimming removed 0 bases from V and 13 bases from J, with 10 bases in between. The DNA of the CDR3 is TGTGCCAGCAGCTTAGGCGGGGGAAGGCCCCTCCACTTT. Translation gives CASSLGGGRPLHF.

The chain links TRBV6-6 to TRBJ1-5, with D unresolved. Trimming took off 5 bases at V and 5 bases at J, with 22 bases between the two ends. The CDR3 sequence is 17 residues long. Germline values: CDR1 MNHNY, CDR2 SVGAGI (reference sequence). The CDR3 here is CASSRKSFGSSYQPQHF. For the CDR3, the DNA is TGTGCCAGCAGTCGTAAATCGTTCGGGTCCTCATATCAGCCCCAGCATTTT.

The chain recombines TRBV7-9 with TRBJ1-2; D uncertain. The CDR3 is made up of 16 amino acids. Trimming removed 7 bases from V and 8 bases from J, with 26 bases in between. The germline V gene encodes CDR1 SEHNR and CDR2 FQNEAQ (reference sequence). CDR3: CASTNSGGRTTGGYTF. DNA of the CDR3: TGTGCCAGCACCAACTCGGGAGGGCGTACAACGGGGGGCTACACCTTC. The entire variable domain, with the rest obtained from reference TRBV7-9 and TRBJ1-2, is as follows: DTGVSQNPRHKITKRGQNVTFRCDPISEHNRLYWYRQTLGQGPEFLTYFQNEAQLEKSRLLSDRFSAERPKGSFSTLEIQRTEQGDSAMYLCASTNSGGRTTGGYTFGSGTRLTVV.

Written as DNA, the CDR3 is TGTGCCAGCAGCGGTTCCAGCAGGACTAGCGGGAACAATGAGCAGTTCTTC. Protein sequence: CASSGSSRTSGNNEQFF. The gene calls are TRBV7-2 and TRBJ2-1; 12 bases map to TRBD2. The V segment lost 5 bases and the J segment 5 bases; nucleotides outside the gene matches: 10. CDR1 is SGHTA and CDR2 is FQGNSA in the germline V gene. This CDR3 comprises 17 residues.

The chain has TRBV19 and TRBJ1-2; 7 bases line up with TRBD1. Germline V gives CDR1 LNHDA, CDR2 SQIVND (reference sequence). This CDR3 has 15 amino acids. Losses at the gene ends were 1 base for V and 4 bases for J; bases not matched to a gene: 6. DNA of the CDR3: TGTGCCAGTAGTATAGGACAGGGCTACGGCTATGGCTACACCTTC. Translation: CASSIGQGYGYGYTF.

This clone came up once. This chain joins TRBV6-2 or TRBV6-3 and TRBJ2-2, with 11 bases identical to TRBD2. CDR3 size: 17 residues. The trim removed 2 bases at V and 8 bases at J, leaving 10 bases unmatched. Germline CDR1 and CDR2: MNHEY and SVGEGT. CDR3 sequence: CASSYLAGGTFRGELFF. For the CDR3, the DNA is TGTGCCAGCAGTTACCTAGCGGGAGGAACCTTTCGGGGGGAGCTGTTTTTT.